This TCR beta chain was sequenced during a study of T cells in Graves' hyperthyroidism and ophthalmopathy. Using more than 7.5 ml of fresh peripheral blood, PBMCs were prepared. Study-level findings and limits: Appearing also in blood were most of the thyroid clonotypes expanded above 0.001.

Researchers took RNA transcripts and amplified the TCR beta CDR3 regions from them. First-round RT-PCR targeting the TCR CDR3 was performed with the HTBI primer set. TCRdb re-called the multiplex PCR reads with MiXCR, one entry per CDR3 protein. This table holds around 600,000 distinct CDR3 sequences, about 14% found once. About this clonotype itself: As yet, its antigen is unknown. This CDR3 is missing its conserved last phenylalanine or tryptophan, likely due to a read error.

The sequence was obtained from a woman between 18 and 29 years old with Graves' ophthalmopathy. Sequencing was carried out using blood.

DNA of the CDR3: TGTGCCTGGAGTGTAATCTACGGCTCCTACAATGAGCAGTTCCTC. It yields the protein CAWSVIYGSYNEQFL. This chain links TRBV30 with TRBJ2-1; D is undetermined. The V gene's germline CDR1 is GTSNPN and CDR2 SVGIG (reference sequence). This CDR3 comprises 15 residues. V was shortened by 0 bases and J by 0 bases, with 9 bases between the two germline ends.